The 26 T cell receptor beta chains in this list originate from one sample, sequenced in a study of T cells in Graves' hyperthyroidism and ophthalmopathy. Researchers took RNA transcripts and amplified the TCR beta CDR3 regions from them. An initial round of RT-PCR targeting the TCR CDR3 relied on the HTBI primer set. TCRdb itself ran the multiplex PCR reads through MiXCR, one entry per CDR3 protein. The sample records about 560,000 distinct CDR3 sequences, around 15% being singletons. Input material: blood. The source of these receptors is a woman younger than 30 with Graves' hyperthyroidism.

This clonotype appeared many times. This chain joins TRBV28 and TRBJ2-5; D perhaps matches TRBD1 (5 bases). CDR1 and CDR2 from the germline V gene are MDHEN and SYDVKM. This CDR3 has 13 amino acids. V lost 3 bases, J lost 2 bases, and 7 bases lay in between. CDR3 amino acids: CASSFRTQETQYF. The CDR3 nucleotides read TGTGCCAGCAGTTTTAGGACACAAGAGACCCAGTACTTC.

Concerning this clonotype itself: The conserved final phenylalanine or tryptophan is absent from the CDR3, which likely points to a read error. The chain uses TRBV12-3 or TRBV12-4 and TRBJ2-7; 9 bases line up with TRBD1. The CDR3 is 17 residues long. V lost 2 bases to trimming and J lost 3 bases; unmatched junction nucleotides: 11. CDR3 nucleotides: TGTGCCAGCAGTTTACAGGCTCACGGGACAGGGATCTACGAGCAGTACCTC. It codes for CASSLQAHGTGIYEQYL.

The rearrangement joins TRBV6-6 to TRBJ1-2; D gene unclear. Germline CDR1 and CDR2: MNHNY and SVGAGI (reference sequence). The CDR3 loop spans 13 amino acids. V was trimmed by 0 bases and J by 8 bases, leaving 10 bases between them. Here the CDR3 reads CASSYSPLMGYTF. DNA of the CDR3: TGTGCCAGCAGTTACTCGCCCTTGATGGGCTACACCTTC.

This clonotype was counted only a few times. V gene TRBV27 combines with J gene TRBJ2-7; weak D call: TRBD1 (5 bases). Germline loops: CDR1 MNHEY, CDR2 SMNVEV (reference sequence). V was clipped by 6 bases and J by 2 bases, with 14 bases between them. This CDR3 comprises 14 residues. The CDR3 protein is CASRRQRFTYEQYF. CDR3 DNA sequence: TGTGCCAGCAGACGACAGCGATTTACCTACGAGCAGTACTTC.

This clonotype was counted between two and nine times. The chain carries TRBV27 and TRBJ2-1; no clear D gene. The CDR3 runs to 15 residues. Trimming pared 4 bases from V and 4 bases from J, leaving 14 bases between. Germline values: CDR1 MNHEY, CDR2 SMNVEV (reference sequence). The CDR3 sequence: CASSSLGTNYNEQFF. In DNA, the CDR3 is TGTGCCAGCAGTTCCCTCGGAACAAATTACAATGAGCAGTTCTTC.

V gene TRBV28 combines with J gene TRBJ2-5, with D possibly TRBD2 on 6 matching bases. CDR1 is MDHEN, CDR2 SYDVKM, per germline. This CDR3 spans 16 amino acids. Trimming cost V 5 bases and J 2 bases, with 18 bases left between them. The CDR3 reads CASSLLGGRGQETQYF. The DNA for the CDR3 is TGTGCCAGCAGTCTCCTCGGGGGTAGGGGACAAGAGACCCAGTACTTC.

This clonotype was counted at least ten times. The genes are TRBV12-3 or TRBV12-4 and TRBJ2-7; 7 nucleotides align to TRBD2. The J segment lost 0 bases and the V segment lost 4 bases, leaving 9 bases of the junction unmatched. The CDR3 has 16 amino acids. CDR3 region: CASSSTLAPSSYEQYF. DNA of the CDR3: TGTGCCAGCAGTTCCACACTAGCGCCCAGCTCCTACGAGCAGTACTTC.

CDR3 nucleotide sequence: TGTGCCAGCAGCTCATACGTACAGGGTGAGGGGACAGATACGCAGTATTTT. Its translation: CASSSYVQGEGTDTQYF. The rearrangement links TRBV5-8 to TRBJ2-3; the D gene is possibly TRBD1 (6 bases). Trimming left V 3 bases short and J 3 bases short, with 20 bases between. The CDR3 totals 17 residues. CDR1 and CDR2 from the germline V gene are SGHTS and YDEGEE. Variable domain in full (rest from reference TRBV5-8 and TRBJ2-3): EAGVTQSPTHLIKTRGQQATLRCSPISGHTSVYWYQQALGLGLQFLLWYDEGEERNRGNFPPRFSGRQFPNYSSELNVNALELEDSALYLCASSSYVQGEGTDTQYFGPGTRLTVL.

This clonotype was detected a few times. The CDR3 here is CASNPTGGNTEAFF. The DNA for the CDR3 is TGTGCCAGTAACCCGACAGGGGGGAACACTGAAGCTTTCTTT. The rearrangement links TRBV19 to TRBJ1-1; 9 nucleotides agree with TRBD1. This CDR3 has 14 residues. Per germline, CDR1 LNHDA and CDR2 SQIVND (reference sequence). Trimming cost V 7 bases and J 1 base; bases outside gene matches: 4.

This clonotype was detected only a few times. The gene calls are TRBV5-4 and TRBJ2-3; 8 positions agree with TRBD2. This CDR3 has 17 residues. V lost 3 bases, J lost 1 base, and 10 bases stayed unmatched. Germline-derived CDR1 and CDR2 are SGHNT and YYREEE (reference sequence). DNA of the CDR3: TGTGCCAGCAGCTCCCGGGTCGGAGCGGGAGGCACAGATACGCAGTATTTT. Its translation is CASSSRVGAGGTDTQYF.

The chain couples TRBV6-2 or TRBV6-3 to TRBJ1-6, with 8 bases fitting TRBD1. The V gene's germline CDR1 is MNHEY and CDR2 SVGEGT. Trimming took 7 bases from V and 9 from J; bases not matched to a gene: 8. CDR3 length equals 14 residues. The CDR3 DNA follows: TGTGCCAGCATCCAGACAGGGGTACGTTCACCCCTCCACTTT. It yields the protein CASIQTGVRSPLHF.

Many counts were recorded for this clonotype. The rearrangement joins TRBV6-5 to TRBJ2-2; D is possibly TRBD1 or TRBD2 (5 bases each). Between the trimmed V and J ends, which lost 3 bases and 4 bases, there was a span of 9 bases. Germline V gene sequence: CDR1 MNHEY, CDR2 SVGAGI. The CDR3 covers 14 residues. The CDR3 sequence: CASSYRGPTGELFF. The CDR3 DNA reads TGTGCCAGCAGTTATCGGGGCCCCACCGGGGAGCTGTTTTTT.

This sequence joins TRBV19 and TRBJ2-3; TRBD2 matches at 11 bases. This CDR3 contains 15 residues. CDR1 and CDR2 (germline): LNHDA, SQIVND (reference sequence). The V and J ends lost 7 bases and 4 bases, in that order; junction bases with no gene match: 7. CDR3 region: CASTKLAGVPDTQYF. DNA of the CDR3: TGTGCCAGTACGAAACTAGCGGGAGTCCCAGATACGCAGTATTTT.

There are a few counts of this clonotype. J is TRBJ1-2 and V is TRBV7-9; 7 nucleotides match TRBD1. Germline values: CDR1 SEHNR, CDR2 FQNEAQ (reference sequence). The V and J ends lost 5 bases and 6 bases, in that order; junction bases with no gene match: 12. This CDR3 is built from 15 residues. CDR3 nucleotide sequence: TGTGCCAGCAGCCCGTTCGACAGGGTGGATGATGGCTACACCTTC. The encoded protein is CASSPFDRVDDGYTF.

The chain combines TRBV24-1 with TRBJ2-5; perhaps TRBD1 as D (6 bases). V was trimmed by 4 bases and J by 1 base, leaving 15 bases between them. In germline, CDR1 is KGHDR, CDR2 SFDVKD. The CDR3 runs to 16 residues. This CDR3 reads CATSESTGPIQETQYF. The CDR3 nucleotides are TGTGCCACCAGTGAATCGACAGGACCAATCCAAGAGACCCAGTACTTC.

This clonotype appeared many times. This sequence joins TRBV11-1 and TRBJ1-1; D is unclear. Trimming pared 1 base from V and 5 bases from J, leaving 14 bases between. The CDR3 sequence is 15 residues long. Germline V gene data show CDR1 as SGHAT and CDR2 as FQDESV (reference sequence). CDR3 region: CASSLDLSRRTEAFF. In DNA form, the CDR3 reads TGTGCCAGCAGCTTAGACTTGTCGCGTAGGACTGAAGCTTTCTTT.

V and J are TRBV24-1 and TRBJ1-5, with a weak D call TRBD1 (6 bases). CDR3 length equals 14 residues. In germline, CDR1 is KGHDR, CDR2 SFDVKD. V lost 9 bases, J lost 3 bases, and 14 bases lay in between. The CDR3 spells CATREAGANQPQHF. CDR3 coding DNA: TGTGCCACCCGAGAGGCAGGGGCCAATCAGCCCCAGCATTTT.

This clonotype was observed a few times. The chain employs TRBV19 and TRBJ2-3; TRBD2 aligns across 12 bases. The CDR3 runs to 15 residues. With 4 bases clipped from V and 11 bases from J, the junction kept 10 bases outside the gene matches. Per germline, CDR1 LNHDA and CDR2 SQIVND (reference sequence). Here the CDR3 reads CASSTSGGATGGQYF. The DNA of the CDR3 is TGTGCCAGTAGTACTAGCGGGGGGGCGACAGGAGGGCAGTATTTT. Looking up the rest from reference TRBV19 and TRBJ2-3 gives the full variable domain: DGGITQSPKYLFRKEGQNVTLSCEQNLNHDAMYWYRQDPGQGLRLIYYSQIVNDFQKGDIAEGYSVSREKKESFPLTVTSAQKNPTAFYLCASSTSGGATGGQYFGPGTRLTVL.

This clonotype has more than one count but fewer than ten. The V and J genes are TRBV6-1 and TRBJ1-4; 9 nucleotides line up with TRBD1. J lost 7 bases, V lost 5 bases, and 8 bases had no gene match. Germline V CDR1 and CDR2: MNHNS, SASEGT. CDR3 length: 15 residues. The CDR3 DNA is TGTGCCAGCAGTAAAACAGGGGGCTTGAGTGAAAAACTGTTTTTT. Its translation: CASSKTGGLSEKLFF.

The chain has TRBV5-8 and TRBJ1-2; 10 bases fit TRBD1. With 4 bases clipped from V and 7 bases from J, the junction kept 10 bases outside the gene matches. Germline V gene lookup returns CDR1 SGHTS and CDR2 YDEGEE. The CDR3 spans 15 residues. The CDR3 coding sequence is TGTGCCAGCAGCCTCCGGGACAGGGGCGCCATTGGCTACACCTTC. Its translation is CASSLRDRGAIGYTF.

This clonotype was recorded a few times. This chain uses TRBV10-3 with TRBJ2-4, with D hard to call. CDR1 ENHRY and CDR2 SYGVKD come from the germline V gene. The CDR3 contains 14 residues. Trimming removed 2 bases from V and 6 bases from J, with 11 bases in between. This CDR3 is CAISEGIPGNIQYF. Here the CDR3 DNA reads TGTGCCATCAGTGAGGGTATCCCTGGAAACATTCAGTACTTC.

V is TRBV7-9 and J is TRBJ2-1; D gene unclear. Germline lookup yields CDR1 SEHNR and CDR2 FQNEAQ (reference sequence). The CDR3 is made up of 13 amino acids. With 6 bases removed from V and 2 bases from J, the gap between germline ends came to 8 bases. The CDR3, as DNA: TGTGCCAGCAGGGCGGTCACCTACAATGAGCAGTTCTTC. Its translation is CASRAVTYNEQFF.

In this sample, this clonotype turned up a few times. For the CDR3, the DNA is TGTGCCAGCAGTTTCGGGCAGGGGATTGGCTACACCTTC. It yields the protein CASSFGQGIGYTF. This chain uses TRBV28 with TRBJ1-2, with D possibly TRBD1 on 6 matching bases. Germline values: CDR1 MDHEN, CDR2 SYDVKM. Trimming stripped 3 bases from V and 7 bases from J, with 12 bases between. The CDR3 is 13 amino acids.

This clonotype has at least ten counts. The V call is TRBV5-1, the J call TRBJ2-3, with D uncertain. Between the trimmed V and J ends, which lost 5 bases and 1 base, there was a span of 11 bases. CDR3 length: 14 amino acids. CDR1 and CDR2 from the germline V gene are SGHRS and YFSETQ. The CDR3, as DNA: TGCGCCAGCAGATATCTACAACGCACAGATACGCAGTATTTT. Translated, it gives CASRYLQRTDTQYF.

To note about this clonotype: A much larger clone is a single base away; this may be a read error. The chain carries TRBV20-1 and TRBJ1-1; D perhaps matches TRBD1 (6 bases). The CDR3 runs 13 residues. Germline assignment: CDR1 DFQATT and CDR2 SNEGSKA (reference sequence). CDR3 bases: TGCAGTGCCACCCGGACAGTGAACGCTGAAGCTTTCTTT. Amino acids: CSATRTVNAEAFF.

This clonotype showed up just a few times. The chain has TRBV20-1 and TRBJ1-5; D is ambiguous. This CDR3 is built from 14 residues. The germline gives CDR1 DFQATT, CDR2 SNEGSKA (reference sequence). V was clipped by 3 bases and J by 10 bases, with 19 bases between them. The CDR3: CSASGSPPNGPQHF. CDR3 DNA sequence: TGCAGTGCTAGCGGGTCCCCCCCAAATGGACCCCAGCATTTT.